This TCR beta chain is from a study of T cell responses to AZD1222 COVID-19 vaccine. In the case of this clone: The antigen remains unidentified.

Trimming removed 4 bases from V and 4 bases from J; junction bases left unmatched: 9. The CDR3 runs to 15 residues. The germline CDR1 and CDR2 sequences are LNHDA and SQIVND (reference sequence). Sequencing used immunoSEQ multiplex PCR; TCRdb keeps in-frame clones, though not all of them. The table includes 140,000 to 150,000 clones, around 90% detected once. Findings of the study overall: Among the donors, most were white British and more were female, and clonal diversity was possibly underestimated. Repertoires were obtained only post-peak T cell response. Two doses of AZD1222 preceded a rise in Spike-specific TCR breadth and depth.

The chain uses TRBV19 and TRBJ1-1; 7 nucleotides align to TRBD1. The sample was peripheral blood, taken on day 0 of MenACWY control vaccination. The receptor comes from an adult in good health. CDR3 sequence reads: CASSRDRARVTEAFF. In nucleotides, the CDR3 is TGTGCCAGTAGTAGAGACAGGGCGAGGGTCACTGAAGCTTTCTTT.